The following is a T cell receptor (beta chain) sequence with its context. The target antigen is unknown. Use of 60 Vbeta and 13 Jbeta primers characterized the PCR. The method was immunoSEQ multiplex PCR; TCRdb's version includes in-frame clones alone and lacks a portion of them. The sample includes approximately 160,000 clones, about four fifths of them seen just once. Trimming cost V 7 bases and J 7 bases, with 14 bases left between them. This CDR3 comprises 12 residues. The germline V gene encodes CDR1 SQVTM and CDR2 ANQGSEA. The record originates from a study of cytomegalovirus exposure and HLA in healthy donors. Points from the study as a whole: Presence/absence analyses treated sequencing depth as roughly uniform across donors. Several of the most significant clusters appeared, in a later analysis, to be linked to common viral pathogens.

This sequence was found in a woman aged 45-65 years in good health and CMV-seropositive. V usage is TRBV29-1 and J usage is TRBJ1-5, with TRBD1 as a possible D gene (5 bases). Sequenced material: PBMCs. The CDR3 DNA follows: TGCAGCGCTGGGTCAGGGAGGCAGCCCCAGCATTTT. Its translation is CSAGSGRQPQHF.